The sequence of this T cell receptor (beta chain) was determined in a study of blood T cell repertoires in COVID-19. As for the study in general: Both acute and convalescent COVID-19 samples were obtained from the United States, Italy and Spain.

In the original workflow: Reference gene primer amplification yielded estimated nucleated cell counts. Profiling relied on immunoSEQ multiplex PCR, and the TCRdb table lists in-frame clones only, not all of them. That table is the source of V, J and clone size, and D and trimming were worked out from the DNA. The table lists about 120,000 clones, around 88% of them singletons, with about 4.4% in the top ten. This clone was seen only once. Enrollment of patients from Seattle took place during active infection, with longitudinal follow-up. From germline, CDR1 is LNHDA and CDR2 SQIVND (reference sequence). Unmatched junction bases numbered 9, after V lost 5 bases and J lost 4 bases. The CDR3 is made up of 15 amino acids.

V usage is TRBV19 and J usage is TRBJ2-7, with TRBD2 matching over 9 bases. The clonotype comes from a man between 60 and 75 years old with COVID-19, enrolled during active disease. Sequenced: peripheral blood. CDR3 residues: CASSPVAGDKYEQYF. CDR3 sequence (DNA): TGTGCCAGTAGTCCCGTAGCGGGGGATAAGTACGAGCAGTACTTC. The variable domain in full, completed from reference TRBV19 and TRBJ2-7, reads DGGITQSPKYLFRKEGQNVTLSCEQNLNHDAMYWYRQDPGQGLRLIYYSQIVNDFQKGDIAEGYSVSREKKESFPLTVTSAQKNPTAFYLCASSPVAGDKYEQYFGPGTRLTVT.